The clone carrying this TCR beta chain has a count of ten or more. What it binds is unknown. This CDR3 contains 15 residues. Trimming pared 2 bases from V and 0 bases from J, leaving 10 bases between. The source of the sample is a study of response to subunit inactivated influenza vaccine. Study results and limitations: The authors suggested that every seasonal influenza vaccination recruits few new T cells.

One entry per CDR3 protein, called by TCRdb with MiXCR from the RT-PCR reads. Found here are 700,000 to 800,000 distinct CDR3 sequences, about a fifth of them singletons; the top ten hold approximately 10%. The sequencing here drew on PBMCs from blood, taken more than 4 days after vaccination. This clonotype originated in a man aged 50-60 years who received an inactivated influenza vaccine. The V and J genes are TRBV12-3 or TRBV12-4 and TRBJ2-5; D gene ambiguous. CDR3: CASSLRMEYQETQYF. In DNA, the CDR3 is TGTGCCAGCAGTTTACGAATGGAGTACCAAGAGACCCAGTACTTC.